Given below is one T cell receptor (beta chain) in context. This receptor's antigen is unknown. The input lacks base qualities; no much larger clone sits a single base away. CDR1 and CDR2 are read off the germline V gene as SGHDT and YYEEEE. V is cut by 2 bases and J by 0 bases, and the space between the germline ends is 8 bases. From cysteine to phenylalanine, the CDR3 is 14 amino acids long. Only the CDR3 region is kept as DNA, spanning 42 bases read in frame from base 1. Each collaborating institution followed its own protocols to collect whole blood in K2EDTA tubes. For TCRbeta analysis, collaborators shipped samples as frozen whole blood, isolated PBMCs, or DNA extracted from either of those sample types. The immunoSEQ Assay, a bias-controlled multiplex PCR, was used to amplify TCRbeta CDR3 regions from genomic DNA. The authors' analysis ran thus. Nucleated cell counts per sample were estimated from amplification of reference gene primers within the assay. To quantify the absolute abundance of each unique TCRbeta CDR3 rearrangement, sequence reads were collapsed and filtered. Productive Simpson clonality was computed per sample as the square root of Simpson's diversity index over productive rearrangements. TCRdb provides this immuneACCESS table in a form limited to in-frame rearrangements. Some clones are lacking; in checked studies, under half of them reflect an unresolved V gene, and why the rest are absent is not known. The V and J calls and the clone size are those of that table, but D and trimming were determined from the DNA. This sample is represented by 55,000 to 95,000 clones; 65% to 85% of them were singletons. 1.5% to 2% of the sample rests with the top ten.

These data are taken from a study of blood T cell repertoires in COVID-19 (dated by TCRdb to 2018 to 2020). Broadly, across the study: The collaborator samples originated in the United States, Italy and Spain and spanned the acute and convalescent phases of COVID-19. The material from the prospective study consisted of cDNA or gDNA derived from T cells, B-cell-depleted T cells, or PBMCs. Deeply sampled blood TCRbeta repertoires from subjects exposed to, actively infected with, or recovered from COVID-19 were included in the dataset. A freely available public database, intended as a resource for researchers studying the immune response to SARS-CoV-2, is where the repertoires were released. Samples were obtained from the ongoing ImmuneRACE study (first 160 participants) and from over a thousand subjects provided by 6 global collaborators. The sample metadata nearly always contained a de-identified subject ID, COVID-19 status, age in years and sex. Where HLA class I and class II types were available, the types were taken from metadata supplied by the sample provider, not from assay-based typing. The full study reports these points: How much clinical and demographic metadata was included differed by source and by participant, and the metadata was provided uncurated.

The sequence joins TRBV5-6 to TRBJ1-1, with the D gene uncertain. The specimen was peripheral blood. The TCR was taken from a woman aged 55-70 years with acute or convalescent COVID-19. The CDR3 protein sequence reads: CASSFRHLNTEAFF. The bases are TGTGCCAGCAGCTTTCGACACTTGAACACTGAAGCTTTCTTT.